Reported below is one TCR beta chain. The antigen is unknown. A multiplex PCR was run with 60 Vbeta primers and 13 Jbeta primers. TCRdb keeps only in-frame clones here, not all; method: immunoSEQ multiplex PCR. Its table lists approximately 140,000 clones. This sample is drawn from a study of cytomegalovirus exposure and HLA in healthy donors. Study outcomes and limitations: Some highly shared sequence variants likely arose as a pipeline artifact.

V was shortened by 5 bases and J by 2 bases, with 11 bases between the two germline ends. There are 14 residues in the CDR3. Germline assignment: CDR1 SGHDT and CDR2 YYEEEE. The sequence came from a young woman in good health and CMV-seronegative. The material sequenced was PBMCs. This chain connects TRBV5-6 to TRBJ2-1; perhaps TRBD1 as D (5 bases). CDR3 bases: TGTGCCAGCAGGTGGCAGGGCACCTACAATGAGCAGTTCTTC. Its protein is CASRWQGTYNEQFF.